This T cell receptor (beta chain) was profiled in a study of CD8 T cells in Susac syndrome. Study information: Patients with Susac syndrome were therapy-naive, on corticosteroids, or on intravenous immunoglobulin alone at blood draw. Study observations and caveats: In total CD8+ repertoires, around 15 Susac-specific public clones were detected, and CD8+ TEMRA repertoires contained roughly five.

An amount of RNA that ranged from roughly 0.5 to 1 ug was reverse transcribed with random hexamers. TCR beta CDR3 was amplified by immunoSEQ multiplex PCR. This amplification extended across 54 Vbeta and 13 Jbeta segments. Each CDR3 protein is one row after TCRdb ran MiXCR on the immunoSEQ multiplex PCR reads. The data show 200,000 or so distinct CDR3 sequences, with roughly 94% seen just once and approximately 0.16% held by the top ten. In the case of this clonotype: Its target is not known.

Negative isolation yielded the CD8+ and CD4+ T cells, while FACS enriched the TEMRA cells. Looked up from germline, CDR1 is SQVTM and CDR2 is ANQGSEA. The germline V and J ends were trimmed by 4 bases and 4 bases, with 8 bases remaining between them. The CDR3 runs to 12 residues. The chain combines TRBV29-1 with TRBJ2-1; D unresolved. This sequence originates from a human donor with Susac syndrome. The sample comprised CD8+ T cells from PBMCs. The CDR3 loop reads CSVVPTYNEQFF. In DNA, the CDR3 is TGCAGCGTTGTCCCAACTTACAATGAGCAGTTCTTC.